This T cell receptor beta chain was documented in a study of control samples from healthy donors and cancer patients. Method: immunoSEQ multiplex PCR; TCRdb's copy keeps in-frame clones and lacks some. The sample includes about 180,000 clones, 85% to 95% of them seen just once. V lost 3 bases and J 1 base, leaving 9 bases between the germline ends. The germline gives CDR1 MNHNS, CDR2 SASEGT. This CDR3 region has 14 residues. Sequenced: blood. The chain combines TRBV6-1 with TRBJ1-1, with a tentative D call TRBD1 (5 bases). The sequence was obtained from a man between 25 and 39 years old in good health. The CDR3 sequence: CASSDWQGNTEAFF. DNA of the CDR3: TGTGCCAGCAGTGATTGGCAGGGGAACACTGAAGCTTTCTTT.